This TCR beta chain derives from a study of a mutant IDH1 vaccine in newly diagnosed glioma. The sample's time point: week 5, during vaccination. The content of each vaccine dose was 300 ug of mutant IDH1 20-mer peptide, and topical imiquimod accompanied it. As to this clone: Antigen specificity is unknown. The same CDR3 can be traced to other DNA sequences in this sample.

CDR3 length: 14 amino acids. V lost 2 bases, J lost 4 bases, and 0 bases stayed unmatched. Germline lookup yields CDR1 MDHEN and CDR2 SYDVKM. TCRdb keeps only in-frame clones here, not all; method: immunoSEQ multiplex PCR. The repertoire holds around 78,000 clones, about 91% seen once, with about 0.6% in the top ten. The sample consisted of PBMCs, taken from a glioma patient whose treatment included an IDH1 peptide vaccine. The sequence was obtained from a woman between 45 and 60 years old with glioma. The J gene is TRBJ1-5, the V gene TRBV28, with 9 positions matching TRBD1. The CDR3 loop reads CASSLGQGNQPQHF. The CDR3 nucleotides are TGTGCCAGCAGTTTAGGACAGGGGAATCAGCCCCAGCATTTT.